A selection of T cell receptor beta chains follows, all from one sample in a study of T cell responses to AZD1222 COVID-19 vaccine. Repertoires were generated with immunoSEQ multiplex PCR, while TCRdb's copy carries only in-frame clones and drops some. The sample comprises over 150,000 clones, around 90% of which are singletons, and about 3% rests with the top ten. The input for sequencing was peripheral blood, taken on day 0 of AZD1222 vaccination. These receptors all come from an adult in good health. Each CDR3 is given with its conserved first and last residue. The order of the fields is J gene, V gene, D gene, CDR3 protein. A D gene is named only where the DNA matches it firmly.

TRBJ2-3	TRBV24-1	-	CATGASSTDTQYF
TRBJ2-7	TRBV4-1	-	CASSQGAQPRSYEQYF
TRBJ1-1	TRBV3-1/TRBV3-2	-	CASSHWTGHQSEAFF
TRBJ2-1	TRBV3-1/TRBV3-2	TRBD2	CASSQDVQRGNPFF
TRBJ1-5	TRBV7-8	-	CASSSRQGNQPQHF
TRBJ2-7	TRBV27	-	CASSLTGSYEQYF
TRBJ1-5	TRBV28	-	CASSSPVGRPQHF
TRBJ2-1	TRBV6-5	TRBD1	CASSSFGTGVYNEQFF
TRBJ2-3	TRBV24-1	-	CATSDVNTDTQYF
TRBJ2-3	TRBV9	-	CASSVLSSATDTQYF
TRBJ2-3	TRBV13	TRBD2	CASSFWTSGRADTQYF
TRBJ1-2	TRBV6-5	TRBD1	CATKKDRGPYGYTF
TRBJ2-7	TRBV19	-	CASSMGTHGAYEQYF
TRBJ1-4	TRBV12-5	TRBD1	CASSTGQDEKLFF
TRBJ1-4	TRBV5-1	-	CASSPAVYPTNEKLFF
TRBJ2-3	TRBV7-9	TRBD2	CASSSSGSADTQYF
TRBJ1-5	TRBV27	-	CASRDLKGNQPQHF
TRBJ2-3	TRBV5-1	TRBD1	CASSPRTGIGRDTQYF
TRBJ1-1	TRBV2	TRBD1	CASREQGAYTEAFF
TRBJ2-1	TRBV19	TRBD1	CASKEDRDHNEQFF
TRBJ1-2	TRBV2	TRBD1	CASSAMVAGQGIYGYTF
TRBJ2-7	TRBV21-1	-	CASSLEGGAGRSYEQYF
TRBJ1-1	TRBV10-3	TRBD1	CAISDARGRAFF
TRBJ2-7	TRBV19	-	CASSWGDSYEQYF
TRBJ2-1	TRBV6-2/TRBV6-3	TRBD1	CASSFHRGPTVNEQFF
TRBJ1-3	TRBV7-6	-	CASSLGAGFSGNTIYF
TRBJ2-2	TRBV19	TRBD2	CASSIYVGRAAGELFF
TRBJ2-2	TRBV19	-	CASSIATNTGELFF
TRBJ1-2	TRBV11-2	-	CASSLGVSPGYTF
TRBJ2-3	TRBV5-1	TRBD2	CASSPSLAGTDTQYF
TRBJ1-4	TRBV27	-	CASSFSQGGEKLFF
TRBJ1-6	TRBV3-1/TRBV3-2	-	CASSQYGTSPLHF
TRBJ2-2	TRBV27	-	CASSLFHGSPGELFF
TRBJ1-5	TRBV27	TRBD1	CASASSDREGQPQHF
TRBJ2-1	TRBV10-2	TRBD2	CASRRTSGRANEQFF
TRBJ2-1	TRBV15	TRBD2	CATSGIVYNEQFF
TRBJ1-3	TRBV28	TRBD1	CASIMDRGRNTIYF
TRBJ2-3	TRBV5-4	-	CASSSTGHRTDTQYF
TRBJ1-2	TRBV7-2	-	CASSQNRVYGYTF
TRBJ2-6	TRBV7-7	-	CASSPIGANVLTF
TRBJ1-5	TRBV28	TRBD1	CASRRTGGNQPQHF
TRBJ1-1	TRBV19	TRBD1	CASSTRHRGRETEAFF
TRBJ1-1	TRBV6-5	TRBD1	CASSYYTGVGTEAFF
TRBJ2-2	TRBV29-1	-	CSVDGQGMGGELFF